This T cell receptor beta chain is from a study of graft-versus-host responses after intestinal transplantation. Study findings and constraints: In recipient marrow, GvH clones were found, and some appeared first in ileum or blood.

Libraries were prepared by immunoSEQ multiplex PCR; TCRdb keeps only in-frame clonotypes and omits some of them. The sample lists around 100,000 clones, under 95% occurring once. As to this clone: The antigen is unknown.

The input for sequencing was unstimulated CD8+ T cells sorted from spleen or lymph node cells, taken before intestinal transplant. This receptor was identified in a human donor who received an intestinal transplant.

The CDR3 DNA is TGTGCCAGCAGCTTCGGTGCGAGTAACTATGGCTACACCTTC. It translates to CASSFGASNYGYTF. The chain combines TRBV5-4 with TRBJ1-2; D unresolved. This CDR3 spans 14 amino acids. Looked up from germline, CDR1 is SGHNT and CDR2 is YYREEE (reference sequence). The V end lost 2 bases, the J end lost 1 base, and 9 bases lay between the germline ends.